This T cell receptor beta chain was retrieved from a study of blood T cells in healthy people across ages. Looking at the study overall: Per two T cells, about one barcoded beta molecule was captured through template switching. Study observations and caveats: Naive CD4+ cells and diversity were both higher in long-lived donors than in aged donors.

This clonotype was seen a handful of times. Its antigen is unknown. The CDR3 spans 15 residues. V shed 9 bases and J 3 bases; nucleotides not matched to a gene: 8. CDR1 ENHRY and CDR2 SYGVKD come from the germline V gene. Around 10 milliliters of peripheral blood were drawn from each donor. A sample-barcoded 5' primer and a J-beta primer mix were used in a second PCR of about 6 to 11 cycles. TCRdb reprocessed the 5' RACE reads with MiXCR, giving one entry per CDR3 protein. The sample records about 650,000 distinct CDR3 sequences, around 32% being singletons. The source material was blood. The chain links TRBV10-3 to TRBJ1-3, with 10 bases aligning to TRBD1. This TCR was recovered from a woman older than 75 in good health. The CDR3 bases are TGTGCCATTACTACAGGGACAGGGGTTGGAAACACCATATATTTT. Encoded protein: CAITTGTGVGNTIYF.